A selection of T cell receptor beta chains follows, all from one sample in a study of siplizumab effects on memory and regulatory T cells. Sequencing used immunoSEQ multiplex PCR; TCRdb keeps in-frame clones, though not all of them. This repertoire shows about 26,000 clones, 80% to 90% found once; its top ten account for under 25%. Sequences were obtained from memory CD4+ T cells sorted from blood. These receptors came from a human donor in good health. The CDR3 runs from the conserved cysteine through the conserved F or W. The D gene is left open where the match is weak. Not every row has a clone size; where given, it reads once, few, many or a size class.

>-|TRBV15|TRBJ1-1|-
TGTGCCACCAGCAGAGAGCGGAACACTGAAGCTTTCTTT
CATSRERNTEAFF
>-|TRBV7-2|TRBJ2-3|-
TGTGCCAGCAGCTTCCGGGGTACAGATACGCAGTATTTT
CASSFRGTDTQYF
>once|TRBV15|TRBJ1-2|TRBD1
TGTGCCACCAGCAGAGATCGACAGGGGGCAGGGGGCTACACCTTC
CATSRDRQGAGGYTF
>-|TRBV9|TRBJ1-5|-
TGTGCCAGCAGCGTAGCTACGGGGAGTAGCAATCAGCCCCAGCATTTT
CASSVATGSSNQPQHF
>-|TRBV4-3|TRBJ1-2|-
TGCGCCAGCAGCCCAGCCCACAGGATGGATGGCTACACCTTC
CASSPAHRMDGYTF
>-|TRBV5-8|TRBJ2-1|-
TGTGCCAGCAGCTTCCGGGACCTCGAGGGCGGGCAGTTCTTC
CASSFRDLEGGQFF
>-|TRBV29-1|TRBJ1-3|-
TGCAGCGTTTTTCTCTCTGACTCTGGAAACACCATATATTTT
CSVFLSDSGNTIYF
>-|TRBV7-9|TRBJ1-5|-
TGTGCCAGCAGCTTGGACACCCTTGGAGGCAATCAGCCCCAGCATTTT
CASSLDTLGGNQPQHF
>-|TRBV29-1|TRBJ2-3|TRBD2
TGCAGCGTTGAAACTCCCTTCCGGCGGGAGGGCACAGATACGCAGTATTTT
CSVETPFRREGTDTQYF
>-|TRBV6-1|TRBJ2-4|TRBD2
TGTGCCAGCTCGGGGGGGCAGGTGGCCAAAAACATTCAGTACTTC
CASSGGQVAKNIQYF
>-|TRBV7-8|TRBJ2-7|TRBD2
TGTGCCAGCAGCCGCGCCGGGACTAGCGGGGTTTACGAGCAGTACTTC
CASSRAGTSGVYEQYF
>-|TRBV7-7|TRBJ2-2|-
TGTGCTAGCAGCTTAGACCAGGTCACCGGGGAGCTGTTTTTT
CASSLDQVTGELFF
>-|TRBV18|TRBJ1-5|TRBD1
TGTGCCAGCTCACCGGGACAGGGTAAGGGGCAGCCCCAGCATTTT
CASSPGQGKGQPQHF
>-|TRBV30|TRBJ1-2|-
TGTGCCTTTTCCAGGGGATTCGACTATGGCTACACCTTC
CAFSRGFDYGYTF
>few|TRBV6-1|TRBJ2-5|TRBD2
TGTGCCAGCAGTGATAGGTCTAGCGGAGGTATGGAGACCCAGTACTTC
CASSDRSSGGMETQYF
>-|TRBV7-2|TRBJ1-3|-
TGTGCCAGCAGCTCTAGCAGGGGAATCGGAAACACCATATATTTT
CASSSSRGIGNTIYF
>-|TRBV29-1|TRBJ2-7|-
TGCAGCGTTGGAGGGGCCTACGAGCAGTACTTC
CSVGGAYEQYF
>few|TRBV18|TRBJ2-3|TRBD1
TGTGCCAGCTCAAGGGACAGGGCAGATACGCAGTATTTT
CASSRDRADTQYF
>-|TRBV12-5|TRBJ2-7|TRBD1
TGTGCTAAGGCAGGGGGCGAGCAGTACTTC
CAKAGGEQYF
>-|TRBV11-2|TRBJ2-7|TRBD2
TGTGCCAGCAGCTTAGAACTAGCGGGGGCCCGATACGAGCAGTACTTC
CASSLELAGARYEQYF
>-|TRBV2|TRBJ2-2|TRBD2
TGTGCCAGCAGTGAAGTGATAGCGGGGACCGGGGAGCTGTTTTTT
CASSEVIAGTGELFF
>-|TRBV7-2|TRBJ2-7|-
TGTGCCAGCAGCTTAGGAGGGTCCCCCTACGAGCAGTACTTC
CASSLGGSPYEQYF
>-|TRBV28|TRBJ1-4|-
TGTGCCAGCAGAAGCCTTAGGGCAACTAATGAAAAACTGTTTTTT
CASRSLRATNEKLFF
>once|TRBV7-8|TRBJ1-3|TRBD1
TGTGCCAGCAGCTACAGGGGATCTGGAAACACCATATATTTT
CASSYRGSGNTIYF
>few|TRBV6-1|TRBJ2-3|TRBD2
TGTGCCAGCAGGCAGACTAGCGGGAGGACAGATACGCAGTATTTT
CASRQTSGRTDTQYF
>-|TRBV6-1|TRBJ2-6|-
TGTGCCAGCAGGGACCGGACGGGCGGGGCCAACGTCCTGACTTTC
CASRDRTGGANVLTF
>-|TRBV6-6|TRBJ1-2|-
TGTGCCAGCAGTTACCGGGACACTTCTAACTATGGCTACACCTTC
CASSYRDTSNYGYTF
>-|TRBV6-1|TRBJ2-1|TRBD2
TGTGCCAGCAGTGGCCGACTAGCGGGCTCCTACAATGAGCAGTTCTTC
CASSGRLAGSYNEQFF
>-|TRBV28|TRBJ2-2|TRBD2
TGTGCCAGCAGGGGGACTAGCAGAAACACCGGGGAGCTGTTTTTT
CASRGTSRNTGELFF
>-|TRBV7-9|TRBJ2-2|TRBD1
TGTGCCAGCAGCGCCCAGCCGACAGGGTTTCTAAACACCGGGGAGCTGTTTTTT
CASSAQPTGFLNTGELFF
>-|TRBV7-9|TRBJ2-7|TRBD2
TGTGCCAGCACTCAGCGGGAAGCCTACGAGCAGTACTTC
CASTQREAYEQYF
>-|TRBV5-4|TRBJ2-7|-
TGTGCCAGCAGCTTGGTCCAGGCCTTTCCCTACGAGCAGTACTTC
CASSLVQAFPYEQYF
>-|TRBV19|TRBJ2-2|TRBD2
TGTGCCAGTCGTGGACGTGGGAGGGACACCGGGGAGCTGTTTTTT
CASRGRGRDTGELFF
>-|TRBV18|TRBJ2-2|TRBD2
TGTGCCAGCTCACCAAGCGGGAGGGAGACCGGGGAGCTGTTTTTT
CASSPSGRETGELFF
>-|TRBV6-5|TRBJ2-7|-
TGTGCCAGCAGTTCACGGGGTTACGAGCAGTACTTC
CASSSRGYEQYF
>-|TRBV6-1|TRBJ2-2|TRBD2
TGTGCCAGCAGTGAAGCGCTCGGGGGGACCGGGGAGCTGTTTTTT
CASSEALGGTGELFF
>-|TRBV18|TRBJ2-5|TRBD2
TGTGCCAGCTCACCTCGAAGCGGGATCGAGACCCAGTACTTC
CASSPRSGIETQYF
>-|TRBV20-1|TRBJ2-7|-
TGCAGTGCTAGGAGGGGATACGAGCAGTACTTC
CSARRGYEQYF
>-|TRBV5-1|TRBJ2-7|TRBD1
TGCGCCAGCAGCTTGTCGCCATCAGGGGGCAGCATCCCCTACGAGCAGTACTTC
CASSLSPSGGSIPYEQYF
>-|TRBV11-3|TRBJ2-1|TRBD2
TGTGCCAGCAGCCCACTAGCGGGACGGAATAATGAGCAGTTCTTC
CASSPLAGRNNEQFF
>-|TRBV7-2|TRBJ2-5|-
TGTGCCAGCAGCTTACTAGTCCAAGAGACCCAGTACTTC
CASSLLVQETQYF
>-|TRBV15|TRBJ2-1|-
TGTGCCACCAGCAGAGGGGAAGCCTATGAGCAGTTCTTC
CATSRGEAYEQFF
>-|TRBV10-3|TRBJ1-2|-
TGTGCCATCAGTGAGTCTGTCCTCCTTCGCTATGGCTACACCTTC
CAISESVLLRYGYTF
>-|TRBV4-1|TRBJ2-3|TRBD1
TGCGCCAGCAGCCAAGTAGGGACAGGAAGCACAGATACGCAGTATTTT
CASSQVGTGSTDTQYF
>-|TRBV6-5|TRBJ2-3|-
TGTGCCAGCAGTAGACAATCCGGGGATACGCAGTATTTT
CASSRQSGDTQYF
>-|TRBV5-1|TRBJ1-5|-
TGCGCCAGCAGCGCCGGACACAGCAATCAGCCCCAGCATTTT
CASSAGHSNQPQHF